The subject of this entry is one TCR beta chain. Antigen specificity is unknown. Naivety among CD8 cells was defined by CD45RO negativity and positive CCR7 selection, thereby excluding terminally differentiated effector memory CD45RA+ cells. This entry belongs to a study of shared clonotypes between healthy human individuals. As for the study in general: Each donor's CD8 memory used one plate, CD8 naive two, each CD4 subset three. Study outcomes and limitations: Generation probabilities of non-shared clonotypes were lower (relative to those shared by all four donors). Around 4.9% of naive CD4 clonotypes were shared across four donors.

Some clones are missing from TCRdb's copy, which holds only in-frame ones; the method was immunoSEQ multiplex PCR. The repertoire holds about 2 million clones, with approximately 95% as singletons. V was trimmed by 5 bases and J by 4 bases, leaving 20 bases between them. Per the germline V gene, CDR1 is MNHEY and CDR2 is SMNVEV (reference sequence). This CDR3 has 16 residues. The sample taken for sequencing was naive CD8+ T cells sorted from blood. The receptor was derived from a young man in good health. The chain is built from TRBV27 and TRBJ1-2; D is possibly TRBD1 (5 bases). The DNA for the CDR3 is TGTGCCAGCAGTCCTTCGTCAGGGCTCCTCCGCTATGGCTACACCTTC. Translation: CASSPSSGLLRYGYTF.